Following are 7 T cell receptor beta chains from one sample sequenced in a study of T cell responses to AZD1222 COVID-19 vaccine. The protocol was immunoSEQ multiplex PCR, while the TCRdb copy is restricted to in-frame clones and leaves out a portion. The data show roughly 45,000 clones, with 60% to 85% seen just once and approximately 7% held by the top ten. The source was peripheral blood, collected on day 0 of AZD1222 vaccination. The receptors here all came from an adult in good health.

The V gene is TRBV3-1 (or the pseudogene TRBV3-2), the J gene TRBJ1-2; D is unclear. Trimming cost V 3 bases and J 8 bases, with 19 bases left between them. Germline V gives CDR1 LGHDT, CDR2 YNNKEL (reference sequence). This CDR3 is built from 15 residues. The CDR3 reads CASSHFAAAGLGYTF. In nucleotides, the CDR3 is TGTGCCAGCAGCCATTTTGCCGCAGCCGGGCTAGGCTACACCTTC.

The chain recombines TRBV5-1 with TRBJ2-3; 9 positions agree with TRBD1. This CDR3 contains 17 residues. After removal of 2 bases from V and 2 bases from J, the junction contained 9 bases not matched to a gene. From germline, CDR1 is SGHRS and CDR2 YFSETQ. The CDR3 protein is CASSLRLGQGVTDTQYF. CDR3 in DNA: TGCGCCAGCAGCTTACGCCTGGGACAGGGCGTCACAGATACGCAGTATTTT.

The V call is TRBV18, the J call TRBJ2-5, with a possible D match to TRBD2 (6 bases). The germline CDR1 and CDR2 sequences are KGHSH and LQKENI. This CDR3 region has 14 residues. V lost 2 bases, J lost 3 bases, and 10 bases lay in between. CDR3 sequence: CASSPGTHKETQYF. The CDR3 DNA sequence: TGTGCCAGCTCACCAGGGACTCATAAAGAGACCCAGTACTTC.

The sample holds a few counts of this clone. The chain has TRBV6-2 or TRBV6-3 and TRBJ1-5; D gene uncertain. This CDR3 spans 12 amino acids. The V and J ends lost 6 bases and 7 bases respectively, with 10 bases between them. Germline V CDR1 and CDR2: MNHEY, SVGEGT. CDR3 DNA: TGTGCCAGCAGCCACCAGGAGCAGCCCCAGCATTTT. Encoded protein: CASSHQEQPQHF.

The chain is built from TRBV2 and TRBJ2-3, with 10 bases lining up with TRBD1. Germline V gives CDR1 SNHLY, CDR2 FYNNEI. V was clipped by 6 bases and J by 3 bases; unmatched bases: 6. The length of the CDR3 is 15 residues. DNA for the CDR3: TGTGCCAGCAGCCTTGGACAGGGGGGGACAGATACGCAGTATTTT. Amino acids: CASSLGQGGTDTQYF.

This chain uses TRBV7-8 with TRBJ2-7; perhaps TRBD1 as D (5 bases). Between the trimmed V and J ends, which lost 3 bases and 0 bases, there was a span of 9 bases. The CDR3 runs to 14 residues. CDR1 is SGHVS, CDR2 FQNEAQ, per germline. The CDR3 DNA reads TGTGCCAGCAGCTTGCAGGGCACCTCCTACGAGCAGTACTTC. It encodes CASSLQGTSYEQYF.

The gene calls are TRBV5-4 and TRBJ2-5; 7 bases are a match to TRBD2. Germline lookup yields CDR1 SGHNT and CDR2 YYREEE (reference sequence). After removal of 4 bases from V and 5 bases from J, the junction contained 8 bases not matched to a gene. The CDR3 length is 14 residues. In DNA, the CDR3 is TGTGCCAGCAGCCCCCACGGGGGGAAGGAGACCCAGTACTTC. Its protein product is CASSPHGGKETQYF.